These 26 T cell receptor beta chains came from one sample sequenced in a study of beta chain features in type 1 diabetes. Study outcomes and limitations: All four CD4+ subsets of Type 1 diabetes patients contained TCRB CDR3s that were moderately but significantly shorter.

For these TCRs, the target antigens are not known. Since all of the isolated RNA was reverse transcribed, expressed TCRB transcripts were what got sequenced. Using immunoSEQ multiplex PCR, the repertoire was profiled, and TCRdb retains in-frame clones only, with some absent. The sample has 250,000 to 300,000 clones; more than 13% are singletons. Sequenced sample: naive CD4+ T cells from blood. These receptors came from a man aged 25-45 years with type 1 diabetes.

This clone was seen a handful of times. This chain connects TRBV7-9 to TRBJ2-1, with 9 bases matching TRBD1. Germline CDR1 SEHNR, CDR2 FQNEAQ (reference sequence). V gave up 4 bases and J gave up 16 bases; unmatched junction bases: 8. CDR3 length equals 12 residues. The DNA of the CDR3 is TGTGCCAGCAGCTCAACCTCGGGACAGGGATTCTTC. Translated: CASSSTSGQGFF.

This clone has just a few counts. The V and J genes are TRBV7-6 and TRBJ2-5, with D tentatively TRBD1 (6 bases). The CDR3 contains 13 residues. Trimming took off 3 bases at V and 5 bases at J, with 10 bases between the two ends. CDR1 is SGHVS, CDR2 FNYEAQ, per germline. The CDR3 sequence: CASSFRQGETQYF. The CDR3 DNA follows: TGTGCCAGCAGCTTTAGGCAGGGGGAGACCCAGTACTTC.

The genes are TRBV10-3 and TRBJ2-7, with a weak D call TRBD1 (5 bases). Per germline, CDR1 ENHRY and CDR2 SYGVKD. The germline V and J ends were trimmed by 6 bases and 6 bases, with 9 bases remaining between them. This CDR3 comprises 11 residues. The CDR3, as DNA: TGTGCCATCAGGACAGCCCGCGAGCAGTACTTC. Amino acid sequence: CAIRTAREQYF.

This clone has just a few counts. The chain recombines TRBV7-3 with TRBJ2-1; D gene unclear. This CDR3 is 12 amino acids long. V was pared by 6 bases and J by 8 bases, with 11 bases between. The germline gives CDR1 SGHTA, CDR2 FQGTGA. The CDR3 protein is CASRLPDYEQFF. For the CDR3, the DNA is TGTGCCAGCAGGTTACCAGACTATGAGCAGTTCTTC.

This clone appeared a few times. This sequence joins TRBV18 and TRBJ2-7, with D possibly matching TRBD2 (6 bases). Germline V gene data show CDR1 as KGHSH and CDR2 as LQKENI. Trimming cost V 6 bases and J 3 bases, with 12 bases left between them. This CDR3 contains 13 residues. CDR3 in DNA: TGTGCCAGCTCGGAGGGAGCGGACTACGAGCAGTACTTC. This translates into CASSEGADYEQYF. The full variable domain, its missing parts supplied by reference TRBV18 and TRBJ2-7, is NAGVMQNPRHLVRRRGQEARLRCSPMKGHSHVYWYRQLPEEGLKFMVYLQKENIIDESGMPKERFSAEFPKEGPSILRIQQVVRGDSAAYFCASSEGADYEQYFGPGTRLTVT.

The CDR3 region is CASSSRTVHNEQFF. Here the CDR3 DNA reads TGTGCCAGCAGCTCTCGGACAGTACACAATGAGCAGTTCTTC. The chain employs TRBV9 and TRBJ2-1; weak D call: TRBD1 (6 bases). The CDR3 is 14 residues long. CDR1 SGDLS and CDR2 YYNGEE come from the germline V gene. The V gene lost 4 bases and the J gene lost 5 bases, with 13 bases spanning the gap. Drawing the rest from reference TRBV9 and TRBJ2-1, the complete variable domain is DSGVTQTPKHLITATGQRVTLRCSPRSGDLSVYWYQQSLDQGLQFLIQYYNGEERAKGNILERFSAQQFPDLHSELNLSSLELGDSALYFCASSSRTVHNEQFFGPGTRLTVL.

This clone was observed a handful of times. The chain links TRBV4-2 to TRBJ1-2; the match to TRBD1 covers 9 bases. The CDR3 has 18 amino acids. The germline V gene encodes CDR1 LGHNA and CDR2 YNFKEQ. With 0 bases clipped from V and 3 bases from J, the junction kept 11 bases outside the gene matches. Written as DNA, the CDR3 is TGTGCCAGCAGCCAAGAAGGACCGGGACAGGGAACGGACTATGGCTACACCTTC. Its translation is CASSQEGPGQGTDYGYTF.

This clone was seen only a few times. The chain recombines TRBV7-2 with TRBJ2-7; D is unclear. Trimming cost V 2 bases and J 6 bases, with 8 bases left between them. CDR1 is SGHTA, CDR2 FQGNSA, per germline. CDR3 length equals 12 residues. The CDR3 DNA follows: TGTGCCAGCAGCTTATATCTCCGCGAGCAGTACTTC. Translation: CASSLYLREQYF.

This clone appeared a few times. V and J are TRBV28 and TRBJ1-5; no clear D gene. This CDR3 comprises 13 residues. Trimming cost V 6 bases and J 6 bases, with 12 bases left between them. Germline lookup yields CDR1 MDHEN and CDR2 SYDVKM. The CDR3 loop is CASRRSGSQPQHF. The CDR3 nucleotides are TGTGCCAGCAGAAGATCAGGCAGTCAGCCCCAGCATTTT.

For the CDR3, the DNA is TGTGCTAGTGGCCCAGTGCGGGACAGTTCCTACGAGCAGTACTTC. Amino acid sequence: CASGPVRDSSYEQYF. V gene TRBV12-5 combines with J gene TRBJ2-7; D is possibly TRBD1 (7 bases). The germline gives CDR1 LGHNT, CDR2 FRNRAP. The length of the CDR3 is 15 residues. V lost 6 bases, J lost 1 base, and 16 bases lay in between.

The rearrangement uses TRBV11-2 and TRBJ2-1, with 7 bases matching TRBD2. There are 14 residues in the CDR3. Per the germline V gene, CDR1 is SGHAT and CDR2 is FQNNGV. V lost 5 bases to trimming and J lost 8 bases; unmatched junction nucleotides: 9. CDR3 nucleotides: TGTGCCAGCAGCCCAAATTCGGCGGGGGATGAGCAGTTCTTC. Its protein is CASSPNSAGDEQFF.

The gene calls are TRBV30 and TRBJ1-2; 8 bases map to TRBD1. The CDR3 is 15 amino acids. V trimming: 4 bases; J trimming: 2 bases; junction bases outside the gene matches: 9. Germline V gene sequence: CDR1 GTSNPN, CDR2 SVGIG (reference sequence). Here the CDR3 reads CAWIRGQGANYGYTF. The CDR3 DNA sequence: TGTGCCTGGATTCGTGGGCAGGGGGCAAACTATGGCTACACCTTC.

V is TRBV28 and J is TRBJ1-1; perhaps TRBD1 as D (5 bases). This CDR3 is 13 amino acids long. In germline, CDR1 is MDHEN, CDR2 SYDVKM. V shed 6 bases and J shed 2 bases, with 10 bases lying between them. Here the CDR3 DNA reads TGTGCCAGCAGGCTGGGACTTAACACTGAAGCTTTCTTT. The encoded protein is CASRLGLNTEAFF.

Only a few counts were recorded for this clone. The chain uses TRBV4-2 and TRBJ2-5; 7 bases map to TRBD2. With 3 bases clipped from V and 1 base from J, the junction kept 5 bases outside the gene matches. Germline assignment: CDR1 LGHNA and CDR2 YNFKEQ. The CDR3 totals 15 residues. The CDR3 spells CASSQRASGQETQYF. Written as DNA, the CDR3 is TGTGCCAGCAGCCAGAGGGCTAGCGGCCAAGAGACCCAGTACTTC.

This clone was recorded a few times. The chain has TRBV4-3 and TRBJ2-1; perhaps TRBD1 as D (6 bases). This CDR3 comprises 14 residues. V gave up 1 base and J gave up 9 bases, with 13 bases separating them. Per the germline V gene, CDR1 is LGHNA and CDR2 is YSLEER. The CDR3 loop is CASSQVSGVGEQFF. CDR3 nucleotides: TGCGCCAGCAGCCAAGTATCAGGGGTGGGTGAGCAGTTCTTC.

The chain recombines TRBV29-1 with TRBJ2-7, with TRBD1 matching 9 bases. Germline CDR1 SQVTM, CDR2 ANQGSEA. V dropped 3 bases and J dropped 4; count of bases not matched to a gene: 4. CDR3 length equals 13 residues. CDR3: CSVEGQGIYEQYF. CDR3 nucleotide sequence: TGCAGCGTTGAGGGACAGGGTATTTACGAGCAGTACTTC.

This clone has just a few counts. The V and J genes are TRBV28 and TRBJ2-7, with TRBD1 matching over 9 bases. CDR3 length: 15 amino acids. CDR1 is MDHEN, CDR2 SYDVKM, per germline. V lost 2 bases to trimming and J lost 6 bases; unmatched junction nucleotides: 8. In DNA form, the CDR3 reads TGTGCCAGCAGTTTAGTGGGACAGGGAGGAGGCGAGCAGTACTTC. Protein product: CASSLVGQGGGEQYF.

This clone has only a few counts. The chain recombines TRBV7-6 with TRBJ2-7; weak D call: TRBD2 (9 bases). Germline V gene sequence: CDR1 SGHVS, CDR2 FNYEAQ. Trimming cost V 4 bases and J 7 bases, with 20 bases left between them. This CDR3 has 15 amino acids. CDR3 DNA sequence: TGTGCCAGCAGCTCAGGGGGCGGGAGGGCCGGAGAGCAGTACTTC. This encodes CASSSGGGRAGEQYF.

This clone was observed a few times. The chain uses TRBV7-9 and TRBJ2-7; TRBD2 might be the D (5 bases). Germline V CDR1 and CDR2: SEHNR, FQNEAQ (reference sequence). The CDR3 contains 11 residues. V lost 3 bases to trimming and J lost 6 bases, with 6 bases between them. This chain's CDR3 is CASSFRGEQYF. Here the CDR3 DNA reads TGTGCCAGCAGCTTCCGGGGCGAGCAGTACTTC.

This clone was recorded a few times. V is TRBV7-9 and J is TRBJ2-1; 11 positions match TRBD2. The CDR3 has 15 residues. Germline values: CDR1 SEHNR, CDR2 FQNEAQ (reference sequence). With 5 bases clipped from V and 8 bases from J, the junction kept 8 bases outside the gene matches. The CDR3 region has the DNA TGTGCCAGCAGCCTTACTAGCGGGAGCCTCCATGAGCAGTTCTTC. This translates into CASSLTSGSLHEQFF.

This clone was recorded a few times. This rearrangement joins TRBV6-4 to TRBJ1-1; possible D gene TRBD1, 5 bases. Germline V gene lookup returns CDR1 MRHNA and CDR2 SNTAGT. The CDR3 runs 15 residues. V was shortened by 6 bases and J by 10 bases, with 24 bases between the two germline ends. DNA for the CDR3: TGTGCCAGCAGCCATATCGAAAGACAGCAGCTTGGAGCTTTCTTT. Protein: CASSHIERQQLGAFF.

The J gene is TRBJ2-7, the V gene TRBV5-1; TRBD2 aligns across 8 bases. Germline V gene data show CDR1 as SGHRS and CDR2 as YFSETQ. Losses at the gene ends were 0 bases for V and 2 bases for J; bases not matched to a gene: 1. This CDR3 has 14 residues. Here the CDR3 reads CASSLEREPYEQYF. The CDR3 nucleotides read TGCGCCAGCAGCTTGGAGCGGGAGCCCTACGAGCAGTACTTC.

This clone was seen a handful of times. This chain connects TRBV7-9 to TRBJ2-7; D call uncertain. This CDR3 comprises 15 residues. Trimming shortened V by 5 bases and J by 3 bases, and 17 bases separated the two germline ends. The germline gives CDR1 SEHNR, CDR2 FQNEAQ (reference sequence). CDR3 nucleotide sequence: TGTGCCAGCAGCCAAGTCGCGGAAGGAGTCTACGAGCAGTACTTC. Residues: CASSQVAEGVYEQYF.

The chain uses TRBV7-3 and TRBJ2-1, with D maybe TRBD2 (5 bases). The CDR3 runs 16 residues. The ends were cut back, 4 bases at V and 2 bases at J, with 15 bases in the middle. Germline-derived CDR1 and CDR2 are SGHTA and FQGTGA. In DNA form, the CDR3 reads TGTGCCAGCAGCTCCCTCGTGGGCGGGCCCTACAATGAGCAGTTCTTC. This sequence encodes CASSSLVGGPYNEQFF.

This clone was detected a few times. The J gene is TRBJ1-5, the V gene TRBV2; D perhaps matches TRBD1 (6 bases). V lost 4 bases and J 5 bases, leaving 12 bases between the germline ends. The CDR3 is 14 residues long. Germline V CDR1 and CDR2: SNHLY, FYNNEI. CDR3 sequence reads: CASSGGRGDQPQHF. For the CDR3, the DNA is TGTGCCAGCAGTGGGGGCAGGGGTGATCAGCCCCAGCATTTT.

The chain links TRBV9 to TRBJ2-1; TRBD2 agrees at 7 bases. Germline CDR1 and CDR2: SGDLS and YYNGEE. CDR3 length: 13 amino acids. V was pared by 0 bases and J by 6 bases, with 0 bases of the junction left unmatched. CDR3 loop: CASSVGTSNEQFF. The DNA for the CDR3 is TGTGCCAGCAGCGTAGGGACTAGCAATGAGCAGTTCTTC.